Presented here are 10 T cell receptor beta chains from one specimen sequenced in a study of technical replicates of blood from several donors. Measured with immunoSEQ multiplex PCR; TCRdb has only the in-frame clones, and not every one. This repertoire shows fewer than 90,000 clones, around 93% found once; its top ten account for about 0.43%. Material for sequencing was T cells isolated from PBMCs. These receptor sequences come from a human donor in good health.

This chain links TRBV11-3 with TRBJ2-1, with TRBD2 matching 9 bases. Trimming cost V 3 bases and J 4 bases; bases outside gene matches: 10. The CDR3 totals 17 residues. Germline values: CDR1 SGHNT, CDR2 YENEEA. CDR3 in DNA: TGTGCCAGCAGCTTGGCCCCTAGCGGGATAATTTACAATGAGCAGTTCTTC. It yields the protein CASSLAPSGIIYNEQFF.

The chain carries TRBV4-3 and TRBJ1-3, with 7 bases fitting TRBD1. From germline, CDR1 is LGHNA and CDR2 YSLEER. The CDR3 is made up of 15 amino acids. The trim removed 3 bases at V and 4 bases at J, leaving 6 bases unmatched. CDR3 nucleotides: TGCGCCAGCAGCCAGGGCAGGGGGGCAGGAAACACCATATATTTT. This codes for CASSQGRGAGNTIYF.

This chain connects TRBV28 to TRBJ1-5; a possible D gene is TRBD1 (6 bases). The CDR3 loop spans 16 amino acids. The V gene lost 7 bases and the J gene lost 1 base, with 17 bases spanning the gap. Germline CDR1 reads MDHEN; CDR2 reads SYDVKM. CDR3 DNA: TGTGCCAGCATCATTACAGGGACCGCAAGCAATCAGCCCCAGCATTTT. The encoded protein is CASIITGTASNQPQHF.

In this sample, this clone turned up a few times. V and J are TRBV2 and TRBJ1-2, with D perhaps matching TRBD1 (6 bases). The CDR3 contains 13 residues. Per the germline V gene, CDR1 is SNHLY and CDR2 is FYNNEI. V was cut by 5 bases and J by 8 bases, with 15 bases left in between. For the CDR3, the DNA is TGTGCCAGCAGTCAACAGGGATCCCAGGGCTACACCTTC. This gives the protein CASSQQGSQGYTF. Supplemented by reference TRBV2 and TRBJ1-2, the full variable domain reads EPEVTQTPSHQVTQMGQEVILRCVPISNHLYFYWYRQILGQKVEFLVSFYNNEISEKSEIFDDQFSVERPDGSNFTLKIRSTKLEDSAMYFCASSQQGSQGYTFGSGTRLTVV.

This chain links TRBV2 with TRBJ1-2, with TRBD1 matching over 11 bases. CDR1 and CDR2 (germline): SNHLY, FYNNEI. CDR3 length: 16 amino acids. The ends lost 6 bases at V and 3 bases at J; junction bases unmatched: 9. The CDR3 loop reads CASSLPGDRGDYGYTF. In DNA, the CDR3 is TGTGCCAGCAGCCTCCCCGGGGACAGGGGGGACTATGGCTACACCTTC.

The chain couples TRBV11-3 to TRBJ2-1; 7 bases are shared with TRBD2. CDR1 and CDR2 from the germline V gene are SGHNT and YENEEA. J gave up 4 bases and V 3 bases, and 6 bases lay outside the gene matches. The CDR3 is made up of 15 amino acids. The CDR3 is CASSLWEGSYNEQFF. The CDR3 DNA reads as TGTGCCAGCAGCTTGTGGGAGGGATCTTACAATGAGCAGTTCTTC.

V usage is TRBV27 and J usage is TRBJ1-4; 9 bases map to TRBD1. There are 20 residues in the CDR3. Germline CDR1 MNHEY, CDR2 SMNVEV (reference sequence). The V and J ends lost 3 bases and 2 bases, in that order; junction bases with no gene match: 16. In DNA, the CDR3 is TGTGCCAGCAGTTTTCACCACCTGGGACAGGGCCTTGCGACTAATGAAAAACTGTTTTTT. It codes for CASSFHHLGQGLATNEKLFF.

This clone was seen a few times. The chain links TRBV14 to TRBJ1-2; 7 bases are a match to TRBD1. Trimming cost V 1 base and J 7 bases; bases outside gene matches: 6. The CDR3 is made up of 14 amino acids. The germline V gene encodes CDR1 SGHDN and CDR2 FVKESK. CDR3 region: CASSQVPRQGGYTF. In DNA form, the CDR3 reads TGTGCCAGCAGCCAAGTGCCCCGACAGGGTGGCTACACCTTC.

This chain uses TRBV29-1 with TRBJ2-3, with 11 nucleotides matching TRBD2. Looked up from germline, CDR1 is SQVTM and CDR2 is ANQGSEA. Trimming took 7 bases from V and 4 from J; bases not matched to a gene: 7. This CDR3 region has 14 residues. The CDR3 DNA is TGCAGCGGGGAGACTAGCGGGATCTCAGATACGCAGTATTTT. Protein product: CSGETSGISDTQYF.

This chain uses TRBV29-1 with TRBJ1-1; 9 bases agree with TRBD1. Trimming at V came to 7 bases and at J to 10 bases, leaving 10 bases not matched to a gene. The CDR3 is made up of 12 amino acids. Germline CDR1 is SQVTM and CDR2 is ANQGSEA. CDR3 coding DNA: TGCAGCGCAGACCCGGGACAGGGTATAGCTTTCTTT. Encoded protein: CSADPGQGIAFF.